This T cell receptor (beta chain) came from a study of early T cells in non-severe SARS-CoV-2 infection. The V segment lost 8 bases and the J segment 4 bases; nucleotides outside the gene matches: 11. CDR3 length: 14 residues. Germline-derived CDR1 and CDR2 are LNHNV and YYDKDF (reference sequence). Of note for this clonotype: Its antigen remains unknown.

General study findings and limits: A preference for anti-spike CD8 responses marked VDJdb matching, which missed private and CD4 specificities.

Individual cDNA molecules each received unique molecular identifiers attached to them. TCRdb reprocessed the 5' RACE reads with MiXCR, giving one entry per CDR3 protein. The sample holds approximately 67,000 distinct CDR3 sequences, approximately 10% seen once. The sample was whole blood. This TCR was sampled from an adult who was a healthcare worker with PCR-confirmed SARS-CoV-2 infection or an uninfected control (not recorded which). The V and J genes are TRBV15 and TRBJ2-7; 7 bases map to TRBD2. CDR3 protein: CATGRGGSKYEQYF. In DNA, the CDR3 is TGTGCCACCGGTCGAGGCGGGAGTAAATACGAGCAGTACTTC.